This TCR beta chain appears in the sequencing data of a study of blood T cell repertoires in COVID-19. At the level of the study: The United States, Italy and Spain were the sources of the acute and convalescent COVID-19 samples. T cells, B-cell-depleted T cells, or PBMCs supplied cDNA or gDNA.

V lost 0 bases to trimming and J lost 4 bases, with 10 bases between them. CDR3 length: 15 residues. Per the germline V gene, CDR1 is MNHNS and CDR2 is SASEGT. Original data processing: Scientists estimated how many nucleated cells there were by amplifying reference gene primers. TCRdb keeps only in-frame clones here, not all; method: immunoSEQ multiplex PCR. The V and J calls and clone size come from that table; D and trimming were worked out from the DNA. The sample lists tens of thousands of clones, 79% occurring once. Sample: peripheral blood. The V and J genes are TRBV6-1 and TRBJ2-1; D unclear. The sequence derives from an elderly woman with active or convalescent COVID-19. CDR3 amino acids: CASSEALGPYNEQFF. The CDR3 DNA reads TGTGCCAGCAGTGAAGCGCTGGGCCCATACAATGAGCAGTTCTTC.